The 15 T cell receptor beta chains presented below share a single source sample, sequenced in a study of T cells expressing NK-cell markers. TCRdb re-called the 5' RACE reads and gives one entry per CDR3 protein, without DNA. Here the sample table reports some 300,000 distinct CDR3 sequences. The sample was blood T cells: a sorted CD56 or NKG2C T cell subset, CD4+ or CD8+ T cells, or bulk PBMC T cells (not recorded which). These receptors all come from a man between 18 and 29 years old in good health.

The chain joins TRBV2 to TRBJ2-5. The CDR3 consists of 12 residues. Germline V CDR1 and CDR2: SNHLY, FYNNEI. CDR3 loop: CANSEQGETQYF.

CDR3 sequence: CASMGLSYEQYF. The chain employs TRBV6-1 and TRBJ2-7; the TCRdb D gene call, TRBD2, has no DNA to confirm it. Germline V gene lookup returns CDR1 MNHNS and CDR2 SASEGT. The CDR3 is 12 residues long.

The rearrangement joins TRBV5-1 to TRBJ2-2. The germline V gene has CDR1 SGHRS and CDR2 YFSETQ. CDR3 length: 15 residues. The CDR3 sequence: CASSLVALDTGELFF.

The CDR3 reads CAISGDGHGAEQFF. This chain uses TRBV10-3 with TRBJ2-1. Germline-derived CDR1 and CDR2 are ENHRY and SYGVKD. The CDR3 length is 14 residues.

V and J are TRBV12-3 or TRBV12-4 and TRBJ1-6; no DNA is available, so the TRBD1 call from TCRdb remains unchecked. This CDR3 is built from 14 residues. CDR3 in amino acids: CASSGGGDNSPLHF.

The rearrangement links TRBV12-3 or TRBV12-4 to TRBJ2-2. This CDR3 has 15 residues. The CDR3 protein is CASSLAFPDTGELFF.

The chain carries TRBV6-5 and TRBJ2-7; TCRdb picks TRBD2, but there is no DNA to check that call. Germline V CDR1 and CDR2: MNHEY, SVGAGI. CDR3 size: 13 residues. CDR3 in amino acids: CASRGGRTYEQYF.

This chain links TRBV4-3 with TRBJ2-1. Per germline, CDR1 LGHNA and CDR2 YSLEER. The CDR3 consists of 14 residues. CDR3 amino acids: CASSQDFSTREQFF.

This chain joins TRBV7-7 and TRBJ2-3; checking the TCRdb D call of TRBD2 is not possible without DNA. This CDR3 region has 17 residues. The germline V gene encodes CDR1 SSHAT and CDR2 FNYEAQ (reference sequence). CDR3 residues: CASSSRAGLAGTDTQYF. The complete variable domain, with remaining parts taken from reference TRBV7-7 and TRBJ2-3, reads GAGVSQSPRYKVTKRGQDVTLRCDPISSHATLYWYQQALGQGPEFLTYFNYEAQPDKSGLPSDRFSAERPEGSISTLTIQRTEQRDSAMYRCASSSRAGLAGTDTQYFGPGTRLTVL.

The CDR3 loop is CASSGRYSNQPQHF. The rearrangement links TRBV6-1 to TRBJ1-5. CDR3 size: 14 residues. Germline values: CDR1 MNHNS, CDR2 SASEGT.

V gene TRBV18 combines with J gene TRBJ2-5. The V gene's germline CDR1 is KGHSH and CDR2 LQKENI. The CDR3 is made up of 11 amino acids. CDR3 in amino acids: CASSPTETQYF.

The CDR3 here is CASSPGLARNQPQHF. The chain carries TRBV4-1 and TRBJ1-5. CDR3 length equals 15 residues. Germline assignment: CDR1 MGHRA and CDR2 YSYEKL.

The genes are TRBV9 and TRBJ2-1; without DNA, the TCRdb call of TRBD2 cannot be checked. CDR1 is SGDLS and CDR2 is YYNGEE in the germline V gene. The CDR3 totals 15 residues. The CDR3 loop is CASSVATGAVGEQFF.

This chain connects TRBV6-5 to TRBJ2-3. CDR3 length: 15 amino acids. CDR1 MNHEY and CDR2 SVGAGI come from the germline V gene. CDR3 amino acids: CASSLEPTSTDTQYF.

CDR3: CSARGDTNNSPLHF. The chain joins TRBV20-1 to TRBJ1-6; as DNA is missing, the TRBD1 call by TCRdb cannot be tested. The CDR3 contains 14 residues. CDR1 and CDR2 (germline): DFQATT, SNEGSKA (reference sequence).